This T cell receptor beta chain was profiled in a study of cytomegalovirus exposure and HLA in healthy donors. Notes on the study in general: The study carried out a later analysis of TCR beta sequences. It associated about 15,000 of them with specific HLA alleles at a false discovery rate of 0.05. 87-base-pair reads could not separate some V segments, including TRBV6-2 and TRBV6-3. In a later analysis, CMV-associated beta chains were mostly HLA-associated, it appeared.

PCR amplification relied on 60 Vbeta primers (plus 13 Jbeta primers). Using immunoSEQ multiplex PCR, the repertoire was profiled, and TCRdb retains in-frame clones only, with some absent. The sample lists 150,000 to 200,000 clones; approximately 80% were seen once. This clone was seen only once. The antigen is unknown. CDR3 length: 16 amino acids. The material sequenced was PBMCs. The gene calls are TRBV21-1 and TRBJ2-7; TRBD1 reflects the table's D call only, with no check against the DNA. TRBV21-1 is flagged as a pseudogene. The source is a young woman in good health and CMV-seronegative. The CDR3 region is CASSKAGLLPSYEQYV. DNA of the CDR3: TGTGCCAGCAGCAAAGCGGGGCTTCTACCCTCCTACGAGCAGTACGTC.